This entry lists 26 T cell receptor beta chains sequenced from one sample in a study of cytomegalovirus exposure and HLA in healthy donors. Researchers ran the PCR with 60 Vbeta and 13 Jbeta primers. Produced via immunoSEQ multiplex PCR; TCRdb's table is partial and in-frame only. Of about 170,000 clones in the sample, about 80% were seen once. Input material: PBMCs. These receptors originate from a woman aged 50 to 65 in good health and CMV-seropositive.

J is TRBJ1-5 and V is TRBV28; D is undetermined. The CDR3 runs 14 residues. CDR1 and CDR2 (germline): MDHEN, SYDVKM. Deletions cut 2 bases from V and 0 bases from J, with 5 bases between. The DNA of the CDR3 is TGTGCCAGCAGTTTAGACTATAGCAATCAGCCCCAGCATTTT. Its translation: CASSLDYSNQPQHF. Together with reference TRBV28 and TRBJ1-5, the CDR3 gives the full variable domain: DVKVTQSSRYLVKRTGEKVFLECVQDMDHENMFWYRQDPGLGLRLIYFSYDVKMKEKGDIPEGYSVSREKKERFSLILESASTNQTSMYLCASSLDYSNQPQHFGDGTRLSIL.

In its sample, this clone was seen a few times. Here the CDR3 reads CASSLTYEQYF. CDR3 nucleotides: TGTGCCAGCAGCCTAACCTACGAGCAGTACTTC. The chain links TRBV7-2 to TRBJ2-7; the D is unclear. The CDR3 loop spans 11 amino acids. The V end lost 5 bases, the J end lost 2 bases, and 4 bases lay between the germline ends. Germline CDR1 SGHTA, CDR2 FQGNSA.

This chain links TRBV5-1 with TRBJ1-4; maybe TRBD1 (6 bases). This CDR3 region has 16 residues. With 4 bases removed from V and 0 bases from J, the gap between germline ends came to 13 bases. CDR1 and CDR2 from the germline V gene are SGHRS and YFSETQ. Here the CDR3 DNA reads TGCGCCAGCAGCCAGGACAGTGCCACAACTAATGAAAAACTGTTTTTT. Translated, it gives CASSQDSATTNEKLFF.

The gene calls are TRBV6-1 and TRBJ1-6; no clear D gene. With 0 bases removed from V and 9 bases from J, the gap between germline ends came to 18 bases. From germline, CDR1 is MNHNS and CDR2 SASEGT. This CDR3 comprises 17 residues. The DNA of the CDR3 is TGTGCCAGCAGTGAAGCGTTACTCATCGCGAGATTTTCACCCCTCCACTTT. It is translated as CASSEALLIARFSPLHF.

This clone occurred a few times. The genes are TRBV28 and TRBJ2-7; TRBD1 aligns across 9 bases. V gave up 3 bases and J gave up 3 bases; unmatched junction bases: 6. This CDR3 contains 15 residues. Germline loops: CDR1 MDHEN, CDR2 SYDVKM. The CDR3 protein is CASSFPRTGVYEQYF. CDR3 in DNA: TGTGCCAGCAGTTTTCCCAGGACAGGGGTCTACGAGCAGTACTTC.

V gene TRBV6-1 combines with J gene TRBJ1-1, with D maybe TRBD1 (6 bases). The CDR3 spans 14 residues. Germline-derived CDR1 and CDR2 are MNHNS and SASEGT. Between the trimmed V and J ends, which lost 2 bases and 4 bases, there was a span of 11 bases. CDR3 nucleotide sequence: TGTGCCAGCAGTGAATTGGGGGCAGGCACTGAAGCTTTCTTT. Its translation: CASSELGAGTEAFF.

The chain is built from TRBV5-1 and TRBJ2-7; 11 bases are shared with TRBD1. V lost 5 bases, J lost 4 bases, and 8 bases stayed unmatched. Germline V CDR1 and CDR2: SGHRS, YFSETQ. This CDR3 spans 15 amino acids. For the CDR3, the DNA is TGCGCCAGCAGGTCAAGGACAGGGGGCTGGTACGAGCAGTACTTC. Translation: CASRSRTGGWYEQYF.

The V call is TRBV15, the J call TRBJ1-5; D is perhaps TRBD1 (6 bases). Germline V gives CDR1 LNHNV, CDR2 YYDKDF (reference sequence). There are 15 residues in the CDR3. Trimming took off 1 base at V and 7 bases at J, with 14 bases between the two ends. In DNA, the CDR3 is TGTGCCACCAGCAGAGTCAAGGGGGATTTGCAGCCCCAGCATTTT. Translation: CATSRVKGDLQPQHF.

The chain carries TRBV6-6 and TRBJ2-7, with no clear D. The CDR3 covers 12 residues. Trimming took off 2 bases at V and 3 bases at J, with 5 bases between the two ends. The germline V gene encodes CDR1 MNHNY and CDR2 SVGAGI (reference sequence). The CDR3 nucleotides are TGTGCCAGCAGTTACCTAGACTACGAGCAGTACTTC. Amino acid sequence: CASSYLDYEQYF.

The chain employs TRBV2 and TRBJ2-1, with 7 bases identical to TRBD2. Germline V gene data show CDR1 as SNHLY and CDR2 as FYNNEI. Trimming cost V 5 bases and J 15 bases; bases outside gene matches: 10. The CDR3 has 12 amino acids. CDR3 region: CASSQERGWWFF. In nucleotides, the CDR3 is TGTGCCAGCAGTCAAGAGCGGGGTTGGTGGTTCTTC.

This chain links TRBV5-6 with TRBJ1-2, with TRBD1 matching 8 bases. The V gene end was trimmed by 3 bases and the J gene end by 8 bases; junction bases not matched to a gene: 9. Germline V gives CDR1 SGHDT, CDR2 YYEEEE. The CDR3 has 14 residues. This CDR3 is CASSWPGGLRGYTF. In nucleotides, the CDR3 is TGTGCCAGCAGCTGGCCAGGGGGCCTCAGAGGCTACACCTTC.

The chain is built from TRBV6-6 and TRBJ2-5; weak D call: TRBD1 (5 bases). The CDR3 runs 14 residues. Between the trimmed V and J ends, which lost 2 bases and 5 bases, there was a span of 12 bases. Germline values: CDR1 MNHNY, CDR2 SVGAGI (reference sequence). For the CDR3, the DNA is TGTGCCAGCAGTTACGACCAGGGCGGCGAGACCCAGTACTTC. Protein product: CASSYDQGGETQYF.

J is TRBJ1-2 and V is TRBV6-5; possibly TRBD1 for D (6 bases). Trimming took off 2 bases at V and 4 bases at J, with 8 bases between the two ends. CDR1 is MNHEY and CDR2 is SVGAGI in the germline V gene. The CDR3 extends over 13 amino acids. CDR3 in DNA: TGTGCCAGCAGTTACGGGGGCCTCTATGGCTACACCTTC. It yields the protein CASSYGGLYGYTF.

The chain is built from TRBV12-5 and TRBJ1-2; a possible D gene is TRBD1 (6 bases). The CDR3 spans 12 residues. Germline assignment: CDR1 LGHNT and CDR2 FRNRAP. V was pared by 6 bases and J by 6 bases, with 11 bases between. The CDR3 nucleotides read TGTGCTAGTGGCCAGGCAGGGGATGGCTACACCTTC. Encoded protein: CASGQAGDGYTF.

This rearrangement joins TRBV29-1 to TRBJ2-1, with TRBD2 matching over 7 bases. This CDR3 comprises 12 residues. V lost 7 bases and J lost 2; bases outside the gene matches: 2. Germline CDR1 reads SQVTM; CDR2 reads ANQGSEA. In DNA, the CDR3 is TGCAGCGGGGGGGGTACCTACAATGAGCAGTTCTTC. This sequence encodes CSGGGTYNEQFF.

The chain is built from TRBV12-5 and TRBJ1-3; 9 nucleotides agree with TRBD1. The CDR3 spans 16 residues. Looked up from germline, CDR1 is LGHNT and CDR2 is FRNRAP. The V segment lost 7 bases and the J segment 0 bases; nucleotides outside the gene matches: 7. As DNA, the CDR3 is TGTGCTAGTGCCTCCGGACAGGGGCACTCTGGAAACACCATATATTTT. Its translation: CASASGQGHSGNTIYF. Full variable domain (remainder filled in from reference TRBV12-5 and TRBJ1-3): DARVTQTPRHKVTEMGQEVTMRCQPILGHNTVFWYRQTMMQGLELLAYFRNRAPLDDSGMPKDRFSAEMPDATLATLKIQPSEPRDSAVYFCASASGQGHSGNTIYFGEGSWLTVV.

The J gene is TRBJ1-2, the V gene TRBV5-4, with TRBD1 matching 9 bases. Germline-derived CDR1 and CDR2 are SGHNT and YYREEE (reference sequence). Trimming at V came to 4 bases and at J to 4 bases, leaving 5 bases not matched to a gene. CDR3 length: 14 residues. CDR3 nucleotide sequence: TGTGCCAGCAGCGGAGGACAGGGGTTCTATGGCTACACCTTC. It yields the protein CASSGGQGFYGYTF.

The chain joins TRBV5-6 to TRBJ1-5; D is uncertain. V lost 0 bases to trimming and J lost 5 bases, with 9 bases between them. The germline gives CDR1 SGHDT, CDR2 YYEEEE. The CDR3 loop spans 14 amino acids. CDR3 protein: CASSLGRADQPQHF. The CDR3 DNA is TGTGCCAGCAGCTTGGGGAGGGCCGATCAGCCCCAGCATTTT.

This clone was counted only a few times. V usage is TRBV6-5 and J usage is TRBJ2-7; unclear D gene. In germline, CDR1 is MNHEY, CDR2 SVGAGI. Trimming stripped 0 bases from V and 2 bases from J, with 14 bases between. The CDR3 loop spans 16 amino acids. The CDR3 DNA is TGTGCCAGCAGTTACTCAAGTGGCTTAATCCCCTACGAGCAGTACTTC. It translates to CASSYSSGLIPYEQYF.

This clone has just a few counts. This CDR3 is CASSIGQGSALLEAFF. CDR3 DNA sequence: TGTGCCAGCAGTATCGGACAGGGGTCGGCTTTACTTGAAGCTTTCTTT. This chain joins TRBV5-4 and TRBJ1-1; 9 positions match TRBD1. This CDR3 is 16 amino acids long. Per the germline V gene, CDR1 is SGHNT and CDR2 is YYREEE (reference sequence). V lost 5 bases, J lost 7 bases, and 15 bases stayed unmatched.

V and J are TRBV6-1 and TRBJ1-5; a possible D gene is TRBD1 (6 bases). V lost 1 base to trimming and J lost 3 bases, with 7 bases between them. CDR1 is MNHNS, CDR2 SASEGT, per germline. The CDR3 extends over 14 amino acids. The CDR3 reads CASSEDRDNQPQHF. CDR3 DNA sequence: TGTGCCAGCAGTGAAGACAGGGACAATCAGCCCCAGCATTTT.

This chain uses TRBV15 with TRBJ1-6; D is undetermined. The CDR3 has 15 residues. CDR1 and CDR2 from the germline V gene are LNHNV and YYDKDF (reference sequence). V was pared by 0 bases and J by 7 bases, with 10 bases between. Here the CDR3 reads CATSRDSLWNSPLHF. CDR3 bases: TGTGCCACCAGCAGAGATTCGCTATGGAATTCACCCCTCCACTTT.

The DNA for the CDR3 is TGTGCCAGCAGTTTACGGCGACAGAGCATGAACACTGAAGCTTTCTTT. The encoded protein is CASSLRRQSMNTEAFF. The chain is built from TRBV28 and TRBJ1-1; tentative D call: TRBD1 (5 bases). V was cut by 2 bases and J by 0 bases, with 13 bases left in between. The CDR3 extends over 16 amino acids. Germline values: CDR1 MDHEN, CDR2 SYDVKM. Looking up the rest from reference TRBV28 and TRBJ1-1 gives the full variable domain: DVKVTQSSRYLVKRTGEKVFLECVQDMDHENMFWYRQDPGLGLRLIYFSYDVKMKEKGDIPEGYSVSREKKERFSLILESASTNQTSMYLCASSLRRQSMNTEAFFGQGTRLTVV.

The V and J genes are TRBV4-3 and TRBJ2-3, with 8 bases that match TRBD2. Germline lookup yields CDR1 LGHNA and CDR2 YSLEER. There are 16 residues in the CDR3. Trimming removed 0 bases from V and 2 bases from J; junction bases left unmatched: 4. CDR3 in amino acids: CASSQDLAGSTDTQYF. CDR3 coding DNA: TGCGCCAGCAGCCAAGATTTAGCGGGGTCCACAGATACGCAGTATTTT.

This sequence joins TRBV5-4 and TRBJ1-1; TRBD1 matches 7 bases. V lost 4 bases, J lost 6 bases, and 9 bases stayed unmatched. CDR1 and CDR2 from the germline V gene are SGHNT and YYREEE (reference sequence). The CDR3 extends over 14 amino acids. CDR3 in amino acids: CASSQDRAYPEAFF. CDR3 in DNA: TGTGCCAGCAGCCAAGACAGGGCCTACCCTGAAGCTTTCTTT. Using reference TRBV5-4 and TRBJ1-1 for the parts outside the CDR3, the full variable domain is ETGVTQSPTHLIKTRGQQVTLRCSSQSGHNTVSWYQQALGQGPQFIFQYYREEENGRGNFPPRFSGLQFPNYSSELNVNALELDDSALYLCASSQDRAYPEAFFGQGTRLTVV.

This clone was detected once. CDR3 loop: CASRTTGADTQYF. The CDR3 coding sequence is TGTGCCAGCAGGACTACAGGGGCAGATACGCAGTATTTT. The V gene is TRBV7-9, the J gene TRBJ2-3; 7 positions match TRBD1. J was trimmed by 4 bases and V by 6 bases; bases with no gene match: 4. Germline V gene lookup returns CDR1 SEHNR and CDR2 FQNEAQ (reference sequence). This CDR3 is built from 13 residues. Together with reference TRBV7-9 and TRBJ2-3, the CDR3 gives the full variable domain: DTGVSQNPRHKITKRGQNVTFRCDPISEHNRLYWYRQTLGQGPEFLTYFQNEAQLEKSRLLSDRFSAERPKGSFSTLEIQRTEQGDSAMYLCASRTTGADTQYFGPGTRLTVL.